Listed here are 16 T cell receptor beta chains from one sample, sequenced in a study of cytomegalovirus exposure and HLA in healthy donors. Primers included in the PCR were 60 Vbeta and 13 Jbeta primers. Using immunoSEQ multiplex PCR, the repertoire was profiled, and TCRdb retains in-frame clones only, with some absent. The specimen's table records 150,000 to 200,000 clones. Specimen: PBMCs. These receptors were collected from a man aged 25 to 40 in good health and CMV-seronegative.

J is TRBJ1-2 and V is TRBV5-4, with TRBD1 matching over 9 bases. The CDR3 runs 16 residues. Germline V gene lookup returns CDR1 SGHNT and CDR2 YYREEE (reference sequence). V was pared by 4 bases and J by 4 bases, with 11 bases of the junction left unmatched. The CDR3 DNA sequence: TGTGCCAGCAGCGTCCCGGGACAGGGAGCGGCCTATGGCTACACCTTC. It yields the protein CASSVPGQGAAYGYTF.

The chain carries TRBV5-1 and TRBJ2-7, with 8 positions matching TRBD1. The CDR3 spans 14 residues. Trimming at V came to 2 bases and at J to 0 bases, leaving 1 base not matched to a gene. CDR1 SGHRS and CDR2 YFSETQ come from the germline V gene. CDR3 sequence reads: CASSFTGGSYEQYF. The CDR3 nucleotides read TGCGCCAGCAGCTTCACAGGGGGCTCCTACGAGCAGTACTTC.

This chain joins TRBV6-5 and TRBJ2-3, with 9 positions matching TRBD1. Germline assignment: CDR1 MNHEY and CDR2 SVGAGI. The J segment lost 4 bases and the V segment lost 4 bases, leaving 3 bases of the junction unmatched. The CDR3 spans 14 residues. In nucleotides, the CDR3 is TGTGCCAGCAGTTCTGGACAGGGGCCAGATACGCAGTATTTT. Translation gives CASSSGQGPDTQYF.

This sequence joins TRBV6-1 and TRBJ2-7; TRBD2 might be the D (6 bases). The CDR3 consists of 14 residues. Per the germline V gene, CDR1 is MNHNS and CDR2 is SASEGT. V shed 4 bases and J shed 0 bases, with 10 bases lying between them. CDR3 in DNA: TGTGCCAGCAGTGGTTGGGACTTCTCCTACGAGCAGTACTTC. Protein sequence: CASSGWDFSYEQYF.

Of note for this clone: Other nucleotide sequences in the sample specify the same CDR3. V usage is TRBV5-1 and J usage is TRBJ2-2, with a possible D match to TRBD1 (6 bases). This CDR3 comprises 14 residues. Trimming left V 0 bases short and J 3 bases short, with 6 bases between. CDR1 is SGHRS, CDR2 YFSETQ, per germline. For the CDR3, the DNA is TGCGCCAGCAGCTTGGGACAGGACACCGGGGAGCTGTTTTTT. Protein product: CASSLGQDTGELFF. The full variable domain, rest sourced from reference TRBV5-1 and TRBJ2-2, is KAGVTQTPRYLIKTRGQQVTLSCSPISGHRSVSWYQQTPGQGLQFLFEYFSETQRNKGNFPGRFSGRQFSNSRSEMNVSTLELGDSALYLCASSLGQDTGELFFGEGSRLTVL.

The chain combines TRBV19 with TRBJ2-5, with D perhaps matching TRBD2 (5 bases). The germline CDR1 and CDR2 sequences are LNHDA and SQIVND (reference sequence). CDR3 length equals 15 residues. V was shortened by 5 bases and J by 4 bases, with 17 bases between the two germline ends. DNA of the CDR3: TGTGCCAGTAGTCTCCTTTCGCGTCGGGGAGAGACCCAGTACTTC. Its protein is CASSLLSRRGETQYF.

CDR3 in amino acids: CASRAMVGNQPQHF. CDR3 sequence (DNA): TGTGCCAGCAGAGCCATGGTGGGCAATCAGCCCCAGCATTTT. The chain carries TRBV6-5 and TRBJ1-5; the D is unclear. Germline CDR1 MNHEY, CDR2 SVGAGI. The CDR3 runs to 14 residues. The germline V and J ends were trimmed by 6 bases and 2 bases, with 11 bases remaining between them.

The chain combines TRBV29-1 with TRBJ2-2; weak D call: TRBD2 (5 bases). The CDR3 runs 14 residues. Germline V gives CDR1 SQVTM, CDR2 ANQGSEA. The V end lost 3 bases, the J end lost 3 bases, and 11 bases lay between the germline ends. The CDR3 DNA follows: TGCAGCGTTGATCGGGGAACCTACACCGGGGAGCTGTTTTTT. This sequence encodes CSVDRGTYTGELFF.

The chain has TRBV2 and TRBJ1-5, with 7 positions matching TRBD1. V trimming: 4 bases; J trimming: 1 base; junction bases outside the gene matches: 4. This CDR3 region has 15 residues. Germline CDR1 and CDR2: SNHLY and FYNNEI. DNA of the CDR3: TGTGCCAGCAGTGTCGAGGGGGCAAGCAATCAGCCCCAGCATTTT. This translates into CASSVEGASNQPQHF.

Note on this clone: Other DNA sequences within the sample encode an identical CDR3. The rearrangement links TRBV29-1 to TRBJ2-5, with 9 bases aligning to TRBD2. V shed 5 bases and J 4 bases; nucleotides not matched to a gene: 2. The CDR3 consists of 12 residues. The V gene's germline CDR1 is SQVTM and CDR2 ANQGSEA. This CDR3 reads CSVRGGAETQYF. The DNA of the CDR3 is TGCAGCGTTCGCGGGGGGGCAGAGACCCAGTACTTC.

This chain uses TRBV5-4 with TRBJ2-3; maybe TRBD2 (5 bases). V was clipped by 4 bases and J by 3 bases, with 18 bases between them. Germline CDR1 is SGHNT and CDR2 is YYREEE (reference sequence). CDR3 length: 16 residues. CDR3 in amino acids: CASSLKRSQATDTQYF. The CDR3 DNA reads as TGTGCCAGCAGCCTAAAGCGGAGCCAGGCTACAGATACGCAGTATTTT.

The chain employs TRBV7-9 and TRBJ2-1; the match to TRBD1 covers 7 bases. This CDR3 has 18 amino acids. Germline V gene data show CDR1 as SEHNR and CDR2 as FQNEAQ (reference sequence). J gave up 7 bases and V 3 bases, and 18 bases lay outside the gene matches. The CDR3 spells CASSFRNPRGGKENEQFF. The CDR3 DNA is TGTGCCAGCAGCTTCCGAAACCCGCGAGGGGGCAAGGAGAATGAGCAGTTCTTC.

The CDR3 region is CASSLDGEAFF. CDR3 DNA: TGTGCCAGCAGCTTAGACGGTGAAGCTTTCTTT. The rearrangement links TRBV7-9 to TRBJ1-1; D call uncertain. With 1 base removed from V and 7 bases from J, the gap between germline ends came to 4 bases. The CDR3 is 11 residues long. The germline V gene encodes CDR1 SEHNR and CDR2 FQNEAQ (reference sequence).

J is TRBJ2-5 and V is TRBV13; 7 nucleotides line up with TRBD1. The CDR3 extends over 14 amino acids. The V segment lost 5 bases and the J segment 2 bases; nucleotides outside the gene matches: 5. Germline V gene lookup returns CDR1 PRHDT and CDR2 FYEKMQ (reference sequence). The CDR3 spells CASSLRQGQETQYF. The DNA for the CDR3 is TGTGCCAGCAGCCTCCGACAGGGTCAAGAGACCCAGTACTTC.

This chain links TRBV7-8 with TRBJ1-2; TRBD1 matches at 7 bases. In germline, CDR1 is SGHVS, CDR2 FQNEAQ. The V and J ends lost 2 bases and 6 bases, in that order; junction bases with no gene match: 6. The CDR3 runs 14 residues. The CDR3 coding sequence is TGTGCCAGCAGCTTAATTCGACAGGGCCATGGCTACACCTTC. It yields the protein CASSLIRQGHGYTF. Full variable domain (rest looked up from reference TRBV7-8 and TRBJ1-2): GAGVSQSPRYKVAKRGQDVALRCDPISGHVSLFWYQQALGQGPEFLTYFQNEAQLDKSGLPSDRFFAERPEGSVSTLKIQRTQQEDSAVYLCASSLIRQGHGYTFGSGTRLTVV.

This sequence joins TRBV2 and TRBJ2-5; 7 bases map to TRBD2. The length of the CDR3 is 16 residues. The J segment lost 4 bases and the V segment lost 4 bases, leaving 12 bases of the junction unmatched. CDR1 is SNHLY, CDR2 FYNNEI, per germline. Here the CDR3 reads CASSGLSGTSGETQYF. The CDR3 bases are TGTGCCAGCAGTGGACTAAGCGGGACGTCGGGAGAGACCCAGTACTTC.